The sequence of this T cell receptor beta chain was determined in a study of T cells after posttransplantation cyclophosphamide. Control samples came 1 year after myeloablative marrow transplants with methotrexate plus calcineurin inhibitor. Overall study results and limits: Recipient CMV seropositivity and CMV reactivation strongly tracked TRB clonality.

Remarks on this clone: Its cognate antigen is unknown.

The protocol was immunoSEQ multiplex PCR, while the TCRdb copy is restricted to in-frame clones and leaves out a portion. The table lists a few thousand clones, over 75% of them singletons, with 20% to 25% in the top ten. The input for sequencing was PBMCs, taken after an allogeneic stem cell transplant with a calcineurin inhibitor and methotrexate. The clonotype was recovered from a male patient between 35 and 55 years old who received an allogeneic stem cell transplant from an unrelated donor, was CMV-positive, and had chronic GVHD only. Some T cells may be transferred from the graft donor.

This CDR3 is CASSWDRADEQYF. For the CDR3, the DNA is TGTGCCAGCAGCTGGGACAGGGCCGACGAGCAGTACTTC. This sequence joins TRBV5-6 and TRBJ2-7, with 9 bases that match TRBD1. V dropped 3 bases and J dropped 5; count of bases not matched to a gene: 3. The germline V gene encodes CDR1 SGHDT and CDR2 YYEEEE. This CDR3 is 13 amino acids long.